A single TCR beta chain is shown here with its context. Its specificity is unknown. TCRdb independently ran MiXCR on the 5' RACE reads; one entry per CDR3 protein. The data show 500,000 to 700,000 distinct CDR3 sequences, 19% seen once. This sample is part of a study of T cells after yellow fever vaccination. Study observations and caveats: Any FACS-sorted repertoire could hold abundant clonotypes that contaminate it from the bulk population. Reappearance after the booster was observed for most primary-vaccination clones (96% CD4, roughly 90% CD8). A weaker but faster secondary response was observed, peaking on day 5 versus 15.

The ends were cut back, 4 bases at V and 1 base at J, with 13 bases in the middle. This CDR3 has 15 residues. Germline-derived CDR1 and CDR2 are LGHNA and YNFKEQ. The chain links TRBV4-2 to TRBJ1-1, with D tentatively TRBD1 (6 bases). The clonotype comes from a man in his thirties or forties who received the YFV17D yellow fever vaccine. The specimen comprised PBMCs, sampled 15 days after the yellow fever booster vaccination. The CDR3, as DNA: TGTGCCAGCAGCCGAGGGGGTACGGCGAACACTGAAGCTTTCTTT. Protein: CASSRGGTANTEAFF.